Listed here is a single T cell receptor (beta chain). This clone turned up a few times. The specificity of this receptor is unknown. Base quality data are lacking; no much larger clone is found one base away. The sample belongs to a study of shared clonotypes between healthy human individuals (TCRdb year 2020). Describing the broader study: A couple of women and a few men aged 18 to 49 years were included in the cohort. For each donor, CD4 naive and CD4 memory were each run on three plates, CD8 naive on two plates, and CD8 memory on one plate. Per donor, leukapheresis produced somewhere between about 0.94 and 9 billion PBMCs. Different laboratories and diverse techniques were used to prepare libraries and sequence TCR repertoires, to increase sequencing depth and limit assay-specific biases. To estimate repertoire size and how much clonotype sharing occurs between individuals, the study deeply sequenced the blood TCR repertoires of several healthy adults. Summary of the overall study and its limitations: Sampling was restricted to blood, and TCR repertoires in tissues likely differ from the TCR repertoires found in blood. Across a handful of donors, around 5.4% of naive CD4, 3% to 3.5% of naive CD8, about 2.3% of memory CD4, and about 0.4% of memory CD8 clonotypes were shared. The genetic and exposure-history diversity represented was limited by the small number of donors. Rarefaction of sorted-subset datasets indicated incomplete sequencing despite the large sequencing depth. Pairwise subsampling led to the expectation that sequencing depth would affect the degree of clonotype sharing among donors. Compared with non-shared clonotypes, clonotypes shared by all four sorted-subset donors had higher generation probabilities. Naive subsets generally had larger estimated clonotype richness than memory subsets did.

Using the deep immunoSEQ assay, multiplex PCR amplified TCR CDR3 regions from genomic DNA. For each cell subset, the extracted genomic DNA was distributed evenly across all wells of several immunoSEQ 96-well plates, and each plate served as one replicate. Each replicate PCR for sorted subsets received roughly 0.2 ug genomic DNA, equal to around 32,000 T cell genomes. Purified libraries were quantified with a Qubit 3.0 fluorometer, sized on a Bioanalyzer 2100, and re-quantified with the KAPA Library Quantification kit. Every immunoSEQ 96-well plate was sequenced on a dedicated single-read 150-cycle Illumina NextSeq 550 flow cell. The study's processing was this. Because the immunoSEQ output held only junctional sequences and lacked quality scores, the filtering could not match the filtering applied to full-length reads. To assign V/J genes and CDR3, sequences were annotated against IMGT germline references using PyIR, a Python wrapper for IgBLAST v1.9. Reads were filtered out if the reads had weak V/J assignments (E-value above 1e-6), no CDR3, stop codons, out-of-frame junctions, or ambiguous translated residues. V3J clonotypes were defined as sequences sharing an identical inferred V gene, J gene, and CDR3 amino acid sequence. Percentage overlap between repertoires was calculated by dividing the number of shared unique clonotypes by the size of the smaller repertoire. Repertoire richness was assessed with RTK rarefaction, the Chao1 estimator, and Recon v2.1 estimates of unobserved clonotypes. Generation probabilities for all TCRbeta clonotypes obtained by the gDNA method from several donors were computed using OLGA. TCRdb's version of the immuneACCESS table is confined to in-frame rearrangements and falls short of the full clone set. An unresolved V gene accounts for under half of the shortfall where checked; the remainder is of unknown origin. V and J calls and clone size are those listed in that table; D and trimming were worked out from the DNA. The sample profile shows hundreds of thousands of clones; roughly 70% of them were found once. The ten largest clonotypes hold about 1.7% of the sample.

Donors were healthy HIV-negative adults with no recently reported acute infections or vaccinations. Every donor was a Caucasian adult residing in Nashville, Tennessee, USA. CD4+ T cells were enriched by magnetic negative selection, after which naive cells were positively selected on CD45RA and the negative fraction was taken as the memory subset. Blood was collected by leukapheresis, and PBMCs were isolated by Ficoll-Histopaque density gradient centrifugation and then cryopreserved in liquid nitrogen vapor phase. Analytical flow cytometry was used to check the purity and quantity of every magnetically sorted T cell population. From each sorted fraction, genomic DNA was isolated and quantified by UV absorbance on a Nanodrop 2000c. V gives up 3 bases and J gives up 3 bases, and the segment between their germline ends measures 12 bases. The CDR3 sequence holds 14 residues, the cysteine and phenylalanine included. Of the read, only the CDR3 DNA is kept; its 42 bases are in frame from base 1. CDR1 and CDR2 are drawn from the germline V gene (reference sequence): SGHNT, YYREEE.

The sample was memory CD4+ T cells sorted from blood. This specimen's cell subset or site label, interpreted: CD45RA-negative fraction. The clonotype comes from a woman aged 25-40 years in good health. The chain couples TRBV5-4 to TRBJ2-5; the best D guess is TRBD1, with 5 bases matching. The sequence in DNA is TGTGCCAGCAGCTCCGGACATACCAAAGAGACCCAGTACTTC. The translation is CASSSGHTKETQYF.